This T cell receptor beta chain was profiled in a study of T cell repertoires in cytomegalovirus infection. Study-wide background: HLA-B-restricted CMV epitopes that are well studied were used alongside recently identified HLA-C-restricted ones. Matching HLA type and CMV infection were both indicated by public TCR beta signatures.

TCRdb passed the reads through MiXCR, listing each CDR3 protein once. The repertoire holds some 800,000 distinct CDR3 sequences, 25% to 30% seen once, with around 14% in the top ten. As concerns this clonotype: What it binds is unknown.

Overall study results and limits: The cumulative frequency of public TCR beta families identified carriers of CMV plus the relevant HLA. Dominating the ex vivo response were TCR beta clonotypes that were CMV-specific and HLA-C-restricted.

Germline V gives CDR1 MNHEY, CDR2 SVGEGT. The CDR3 sequence is 11 residues long. Trimming left V 6 bases short and J 10 bases short, with 12 bases between. This clonotype was sampled from a human donor in good health (CMV status not recorded). Some clones in this sample may be carry-over from other donors' samples. J is TRBJ1-1 and V is TRBV6-2 or TRBV6-3, with D unclear. The sample consisted of cultured CD8+ T cells from PBMCs, taken from culture after CMV antigen stimulation. The CDR3 DNA sequence: TGTGCCAGCAGCTTTGGGAGGGCAGCTTTCTTT. It is translated as CASSFGRAAFF.